This T cell receptor beta chain was documented in a study of T cells in Graves' hyperthyroidism and ophthalmopathy. Notes on the study in general: Ophthalmopathy could be told apart from stable hyperthyroidism with a 13 V-J model.

Germline CDR1 is KGHSH and CDR2 is LQKENI. The CDR3 consists of 16 residues. V shed 1 base and J shed 0 bases, with 10 bases lying between them. Clinicians diagnosed patients from clinical symptoms, serum thyroxine and TRAb, thyroid ultrasound and orbital computed tomography. RNA transcripts were the template for amplifying TCR beta CDR3 regions. RT-PCR in the first round (using the HTBI primer set) targeted the TCR CDR3. TCRdb re-derived calls from the multiplex PCR reads in MiXCR, one entry per CDR3 protein. Of 730,000 or so distinct CDR3 sequences listed, approximately 18% are singletons. This clonotype has at least ten counts. Its cognate antigen is unknown.

Sequencing used blood. The chain links TRBV18 to TRBJ1-3, with D perhaps matching TRBD1 (6 bases). The receptor comes from a woman between 45 and 60 years old with Graves' hyperthyroidism that later progressed to Graves' ophthalmopathy. CDR3 DNA sequence: TGTGCCAGCTCACCACTAGAGACAGGCTCTGGAAACACCATATATTTT. Its protein is CASSPLETGSGNTIYF.